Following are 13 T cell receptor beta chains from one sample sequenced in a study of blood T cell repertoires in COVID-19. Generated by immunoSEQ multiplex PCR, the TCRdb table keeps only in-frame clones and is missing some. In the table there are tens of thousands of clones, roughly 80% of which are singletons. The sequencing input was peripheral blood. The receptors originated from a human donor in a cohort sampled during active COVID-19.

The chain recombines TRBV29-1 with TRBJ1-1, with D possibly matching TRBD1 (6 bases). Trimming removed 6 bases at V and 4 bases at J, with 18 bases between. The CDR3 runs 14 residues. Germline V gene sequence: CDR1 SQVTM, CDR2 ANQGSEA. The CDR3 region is CSVTLGGQGTEAFF. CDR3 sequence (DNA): TGCAGCGTAACCCTGGGGGGGCAGGGCACTGAAGCTTTCTTT.

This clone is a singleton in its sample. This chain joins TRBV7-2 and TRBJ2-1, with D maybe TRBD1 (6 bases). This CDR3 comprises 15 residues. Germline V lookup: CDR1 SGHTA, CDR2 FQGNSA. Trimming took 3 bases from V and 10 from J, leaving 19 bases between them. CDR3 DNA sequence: TGTGCCAGCAGCTTCGAACAGGGTAACTATTGGGAGCAGTTCTTC. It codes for CASSFEQGNYWEQFF. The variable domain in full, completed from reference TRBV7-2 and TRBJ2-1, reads GAGVSQSPSNKVTEKGKDVELRCDPISGHTALYWYRQSLGQGLEFLIYFQGNSAPDKSGLPSDRFSAERTGGSVSTLTIQRTQQEDSAVYLCASSFEQGNYWEQFFGPGTRLTVL.

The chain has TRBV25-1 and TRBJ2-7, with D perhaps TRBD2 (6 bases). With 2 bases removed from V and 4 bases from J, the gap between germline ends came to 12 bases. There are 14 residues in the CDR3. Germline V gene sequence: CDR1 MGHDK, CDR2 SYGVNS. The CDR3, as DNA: TGTGCCAGCAGTGAAGTGGAGGGTTCGTACGAGCAGTACTTC. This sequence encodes CASSEVEGSYEQYF.

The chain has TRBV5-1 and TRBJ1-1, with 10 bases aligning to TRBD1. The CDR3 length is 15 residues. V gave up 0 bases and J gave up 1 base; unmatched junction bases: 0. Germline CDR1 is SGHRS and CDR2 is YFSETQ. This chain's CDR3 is CASSLGTGGNTEAFF. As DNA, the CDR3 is TGCGCCAGCAGCTTGGGGACAGGGGGGAACACTGAAGCTTTCTTT.

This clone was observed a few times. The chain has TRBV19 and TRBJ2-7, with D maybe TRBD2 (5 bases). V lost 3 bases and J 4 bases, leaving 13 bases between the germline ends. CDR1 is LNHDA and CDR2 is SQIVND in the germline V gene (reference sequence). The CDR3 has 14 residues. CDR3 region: CASSMIRESYEQYF. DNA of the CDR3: TGTGCCAGTAGTATGATAAGGGAGTCGTACGAGCAGTACTTC.

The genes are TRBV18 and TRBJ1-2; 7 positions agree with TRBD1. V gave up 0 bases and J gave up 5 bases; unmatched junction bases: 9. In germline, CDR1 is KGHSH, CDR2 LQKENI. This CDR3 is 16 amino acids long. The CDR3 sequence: CASSPPFKGADYGYTF. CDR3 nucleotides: TGTGCCAGCTCACCACCGTTCAAGGGGGCTGATTATGGCTACACCTTC. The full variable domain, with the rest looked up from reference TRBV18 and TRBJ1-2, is NAGVMQNPRHLVRRRGQEARLRCSPMKGHSHVYWYRQLPEEGLKFMVYLQKENIIDESGMPKERFSAEFPKEGPSILRIQQVVRGDSAAYFCASSPPFKGADYGYTFGSGTRLTVV.

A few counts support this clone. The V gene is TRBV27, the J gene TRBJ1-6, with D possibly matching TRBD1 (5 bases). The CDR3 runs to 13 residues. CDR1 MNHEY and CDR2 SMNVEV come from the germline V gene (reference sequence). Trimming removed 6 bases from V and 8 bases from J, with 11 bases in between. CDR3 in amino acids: CASSDSKHSPLHF. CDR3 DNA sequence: TGTGCCAGCAGCGACAGTAAACATTCACCCCTCCACTTT.

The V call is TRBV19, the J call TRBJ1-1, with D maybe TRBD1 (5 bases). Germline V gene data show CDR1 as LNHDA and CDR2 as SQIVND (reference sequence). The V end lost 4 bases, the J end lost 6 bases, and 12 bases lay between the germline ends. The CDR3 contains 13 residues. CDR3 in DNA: TGTGCCAGTAGTAGACCCAGGGTCTCTGAAGCTTTCTTT. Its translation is CASSRPRVSEAFF.

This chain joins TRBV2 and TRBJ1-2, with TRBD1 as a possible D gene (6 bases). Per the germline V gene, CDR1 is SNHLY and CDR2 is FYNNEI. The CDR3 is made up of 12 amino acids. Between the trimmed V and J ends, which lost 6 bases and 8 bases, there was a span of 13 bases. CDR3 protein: CASSARGNGYTF. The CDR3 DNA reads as TGTGCCAGCAGCGCCAGGGGAAACGGCTACACCTTC.

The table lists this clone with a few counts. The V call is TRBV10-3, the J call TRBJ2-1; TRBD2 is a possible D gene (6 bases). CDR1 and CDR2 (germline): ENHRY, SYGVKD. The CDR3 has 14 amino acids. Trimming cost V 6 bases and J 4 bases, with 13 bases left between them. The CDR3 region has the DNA TGTGCCATCAGGTTGGTTGGAGGGTACAATGAGCAGTTCTTC. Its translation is CAIRLVGGYNEQFF.

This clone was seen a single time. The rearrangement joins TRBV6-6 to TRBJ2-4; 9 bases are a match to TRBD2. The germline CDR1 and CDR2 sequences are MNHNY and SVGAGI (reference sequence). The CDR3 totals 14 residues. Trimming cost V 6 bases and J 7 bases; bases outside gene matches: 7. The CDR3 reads CASRPTAGGNIQYF. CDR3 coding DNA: TGTGCCAGCAGGCCGACAGCGGGAGGTAACATTCAGTACTTC.

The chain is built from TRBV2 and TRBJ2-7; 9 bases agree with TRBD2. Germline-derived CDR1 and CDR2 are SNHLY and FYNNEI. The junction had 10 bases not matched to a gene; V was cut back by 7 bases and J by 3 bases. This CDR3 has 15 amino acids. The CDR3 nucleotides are TGTGCCAGCAAGGGGAGAAGACTAGCGGACTACGAGCAGTACTTC. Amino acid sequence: CASKGRRLADYEQYF.

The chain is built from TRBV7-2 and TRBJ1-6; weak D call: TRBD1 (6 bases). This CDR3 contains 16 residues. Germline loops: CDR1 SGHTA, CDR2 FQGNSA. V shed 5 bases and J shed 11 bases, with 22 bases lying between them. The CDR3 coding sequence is TGTGCCAGCAGCCCCAGGCCGGGACACAATTCGGCACCCCTCCACTTT. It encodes CASSPRPGHNSAPLHF.